This section outlines one TCR beta chain sequence together with its context. This sample is part of a study of blood T cell repertoires in COVID-19. On the study more broadly: Samples representing acute and convalescent COVID-19 were sourced from the United States, Italy and Spain. Sources were T cells, B-cell-depleted T cells, or PBMCs; the material itself was cDNA or gDNA.

The authors' processing: Estimated nucleated cell counts came from reference gene primer amplification. TCRdb's table, derived via immunoSEQ multiplex PCR, lists solely in-frame clones and lacks some. That table gives V, J and clone size, and the DNA gave D and trimming. The sample shows around 170,000 clones, around four fifths of them seen only once. The CDR3 extends over 15 amino acids. Trimming removed 3 bases from V and 10 bases from J; junction bases left unmatched: 9. Germline V gives CDR1 LNHDA, CDR2 SQIVND (reference sequence). Input material: peripheral blood. This clonotype was sampled from a woman in her forties with acute or convalescent COVID-19. The chain has TRBV19 and TRBJ2-1, with TRBD1 identical over 10 bases. CDR3 in DNA: TGTGCCAGTAGTATCCCAAGACAGGGGGCCGGGGAGCAGTTCTTC. Translation gives CASSIPRQGAGEQFF.